Shown below are 7 T cell receptor beta chains from a single sample sequenced in a study of T cell responses to AZD1222 COVID-19 vaccine (dated by TCRdb to 2020 to 2023). The sample's time point label, in plain terms: about 28 days (+/-7) after the second vaccine dose. The library was produced with the immunoSEQ multiplex PCR assay. The table was pulled from immuneACCESS by TCRdb, which kept in-frame rearrangements only. Such tables lose some clones; where checked, under half of the loss comes from unresolved V genes, and the rest has no known cause. A total of roughly 150,000 clones appear in this sample, 87% of them only once. The ten most abundant clones make up 1.1% of the sample. The sample here was peripheral blood, taken 28 days after the second AZD1222 dose. The receptors come from an adult who received the AZD1222 COVID-19 vaccine.

The genes are TRBV7-9 and TRBJ1-1; D uncertain. V lost 6 bases, J lost 1 base, and 18 bases lay in between. Germline lookup yields CDR1 SEHNR and CDR2 FQNEAQ (reference sequence). The length of the CDR3 is 16 residues. CDR3 in amino acids: CASRPPFRDGNTEAFF. The CDR3 nucleotides are TGTGCCAGCAGACCTCCTTTCCGGGATGGGAACACTGAAGCTTTCTTT.

The chain couples TRBV7-8 to TRBJ2-7; D ambiguous. CDR1 and CDR2 (germline): SGHVS, FQNEAQ. The CDR3 sequence is 14 residues long. V lost 3 bases and J lost 0, with 9 bases in between. CDR3 sequence (DNA): TGTGCCAGCAGCTTTGGCCACACCTCCTACGAGCAGTACTTC. It codes for CASSFGHTSYEQYF.

The chain couples TRBV6-5 to TRBJ1-5; 7 positions match TRBD1. Unmatched junction bases numbered 7, after V lost 2 bases and J lost 6 bases. The V gene's germline CDR1 is MNHEY and CDR2 SVGAGI. CDR3 length equals 15 residues. In nucleotides, the CDR3 is TGTGCCAGCAGTTACGGAGACAGGGCGGGTCAGCCCCAGCATTTT. Translating gives CASSYGDRAGQPQHF.

This clone was recorded once. The CDR3 protein is CASSLLAGDYNEQFF. The DNA of the CDR3 is TGTGCCAGCAGCTTACTAGCGGGGGATTACAATGAGCAGTTCTTC. V gene TRBV7-9 combines with J gene TRBJ2-1; TRBD2 aligns across 10 bases. This CDR3 is 15 amino acids long. Trimming cost V 2 bases and J 4 bases; bases outside gene matches: 2. Germline-derived CDR1 and CDR2 are SEHNR and FQNEAQ (reference sequence). The whole variable domain, filled in from reference TRBV7-9 and TRBJ2-1, reads DTGVSQNPRHKITKRGQNVTFRCDPISEHNRLYWYRQTLGQGPEFLTYFQNEAQLEKSRLLSDRFSAERPKGSFSTLEIQRTEQGDSAMYLCASSLLAGDYNEQFFGPGTRLTVL.

The chain combines TRBV4-1 with TRBJ1-2; no firm D call. Germline V gene data show CDR1 as MGHRA and CDR2 as YSYEKL. The V gene lost 1 base and the J gene lost 8 bases, with 11 bases spanning the gap. The CDR3 is made up of 13 amino acids. The CDR3 region has the DNA TGCGCCAGCAGCCAAGGAGGGAGGCTCGGCTACACCTTC. Translated: CASSQGGRLGYTF.

This chain connects TRBV19 to TRBJ1-4; TRBD1 agrees at 11 bases. The CDR3 consists of 15 residues. The ends lost 5 bases at V and 8 bases at J; junction bases unmatched: 7. Germline-derived CDR1 and CDR2 are LNHDA and SQIVND (reference sequence). DNA of the CDR3: TGTGCCAGTAGTCAAGGGACAGGGGGGCCGGAAAAACTGTTTTTT. It yields the protein CASSQGTGGPEKLFF.

The rearrangement links TRBV14 to TRBJ1-6, with D unresolved. V was trimmed by 1 base and J by 12 bases, leaving 10 bases between them. Germline V gene sequence: CDR1 SGHDN, CDR2 FVKESK. This CDR3 region has 13 residues. The DNA of the CDR3 is TGTGCCAGCAGCCAAGTTCTTTGGGGACCCCTCCACTTT. Encoded protein: CASSQVLWGPLHF.